This record looks at one TCR beta chain sequence and its context. V shed 7 bases and J 4 bases; nucleotides not matched to a gene: 10. The CDR3 is made up of 15 amino acids. Germline V gene lookup returns CDR1 MDHEN and CDR2 SYDVKM. The data originate from a study of technical replicates of blood from a handful of donors. TCRdb's table, derived via immunoSEQ multiplex PCR, lists solely in-frame clones and lacks some. The repertoire holds tens of thousands of clones, over 90% seen once, with more than 0.2% in the top ten. The sample consisted of T cells isolated from PBMCs. The genes are TRBV28 and TRBJ2-1; 7 bases are shared with TRBD2. The TCR was taken from a human donor in good health. CDR3 sequence: CASKIAGLEYNEQFF. The CDR3, as DNA: TGTGCCAGCAAAATAGCGGGCTTAGAATACAATGAGCAGTTCTTC.